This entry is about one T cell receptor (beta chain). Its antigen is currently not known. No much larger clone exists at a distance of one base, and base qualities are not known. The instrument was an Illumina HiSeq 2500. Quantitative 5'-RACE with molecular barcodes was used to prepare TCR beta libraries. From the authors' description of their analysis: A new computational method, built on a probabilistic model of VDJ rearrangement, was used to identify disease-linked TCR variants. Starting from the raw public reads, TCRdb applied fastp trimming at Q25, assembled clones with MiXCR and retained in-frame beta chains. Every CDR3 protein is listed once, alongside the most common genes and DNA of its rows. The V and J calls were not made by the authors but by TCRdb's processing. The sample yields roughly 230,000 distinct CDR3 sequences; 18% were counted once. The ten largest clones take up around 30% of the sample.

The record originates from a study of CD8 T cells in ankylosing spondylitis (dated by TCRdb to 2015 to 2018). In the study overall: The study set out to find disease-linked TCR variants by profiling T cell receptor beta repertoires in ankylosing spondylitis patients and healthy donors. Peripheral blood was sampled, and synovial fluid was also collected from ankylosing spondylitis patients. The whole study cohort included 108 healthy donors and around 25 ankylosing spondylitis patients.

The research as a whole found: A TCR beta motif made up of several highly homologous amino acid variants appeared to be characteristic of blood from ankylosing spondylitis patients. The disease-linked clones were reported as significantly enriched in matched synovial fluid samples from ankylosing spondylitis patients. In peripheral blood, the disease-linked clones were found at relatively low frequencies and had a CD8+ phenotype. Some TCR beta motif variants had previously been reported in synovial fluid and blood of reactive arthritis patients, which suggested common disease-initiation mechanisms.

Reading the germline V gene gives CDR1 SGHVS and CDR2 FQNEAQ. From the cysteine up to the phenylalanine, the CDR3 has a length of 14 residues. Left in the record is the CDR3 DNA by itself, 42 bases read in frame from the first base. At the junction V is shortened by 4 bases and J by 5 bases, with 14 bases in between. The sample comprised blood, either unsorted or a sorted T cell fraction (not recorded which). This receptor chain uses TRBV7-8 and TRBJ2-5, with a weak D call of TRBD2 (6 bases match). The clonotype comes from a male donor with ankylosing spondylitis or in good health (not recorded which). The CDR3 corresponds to CASSCRLVEETQYF. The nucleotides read TGTGCCAGCAGCTGCCGACTAGTAGAGGAGACCCAGTACTTC.